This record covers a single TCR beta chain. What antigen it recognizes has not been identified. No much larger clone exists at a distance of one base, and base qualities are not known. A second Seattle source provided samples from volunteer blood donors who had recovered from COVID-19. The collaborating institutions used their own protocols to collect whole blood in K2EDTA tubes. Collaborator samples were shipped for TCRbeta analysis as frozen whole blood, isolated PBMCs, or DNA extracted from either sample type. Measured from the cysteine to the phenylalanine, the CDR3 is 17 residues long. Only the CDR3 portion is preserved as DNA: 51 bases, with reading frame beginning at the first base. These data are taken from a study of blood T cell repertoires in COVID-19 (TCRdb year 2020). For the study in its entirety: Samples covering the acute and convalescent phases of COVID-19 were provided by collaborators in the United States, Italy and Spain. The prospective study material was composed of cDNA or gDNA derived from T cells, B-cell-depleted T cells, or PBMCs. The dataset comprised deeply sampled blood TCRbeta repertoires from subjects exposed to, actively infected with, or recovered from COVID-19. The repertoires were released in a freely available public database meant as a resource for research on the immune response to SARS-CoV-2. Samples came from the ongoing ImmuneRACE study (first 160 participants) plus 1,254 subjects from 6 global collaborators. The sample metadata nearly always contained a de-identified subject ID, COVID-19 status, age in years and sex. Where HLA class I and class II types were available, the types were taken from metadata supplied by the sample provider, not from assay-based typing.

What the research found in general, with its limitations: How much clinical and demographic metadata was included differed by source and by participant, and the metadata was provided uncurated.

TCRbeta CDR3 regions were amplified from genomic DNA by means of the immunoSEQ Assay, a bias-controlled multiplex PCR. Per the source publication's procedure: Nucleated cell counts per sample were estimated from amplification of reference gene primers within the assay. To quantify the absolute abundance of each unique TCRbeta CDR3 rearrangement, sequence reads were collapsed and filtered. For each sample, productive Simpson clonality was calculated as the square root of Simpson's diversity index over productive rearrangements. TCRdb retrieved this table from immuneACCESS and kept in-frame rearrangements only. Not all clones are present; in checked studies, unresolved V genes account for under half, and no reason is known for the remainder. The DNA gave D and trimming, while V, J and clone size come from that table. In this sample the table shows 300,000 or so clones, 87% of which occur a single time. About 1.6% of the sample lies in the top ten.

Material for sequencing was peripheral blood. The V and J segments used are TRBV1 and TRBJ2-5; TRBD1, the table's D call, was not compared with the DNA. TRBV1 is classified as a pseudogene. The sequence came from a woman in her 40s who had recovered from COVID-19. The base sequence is TGCACCAGCAGCCCCCGGACAGTCTCCCGCTTCCAAGAGACCCAGTACTTC. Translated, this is CTSSPRTVSRFQETQYF.